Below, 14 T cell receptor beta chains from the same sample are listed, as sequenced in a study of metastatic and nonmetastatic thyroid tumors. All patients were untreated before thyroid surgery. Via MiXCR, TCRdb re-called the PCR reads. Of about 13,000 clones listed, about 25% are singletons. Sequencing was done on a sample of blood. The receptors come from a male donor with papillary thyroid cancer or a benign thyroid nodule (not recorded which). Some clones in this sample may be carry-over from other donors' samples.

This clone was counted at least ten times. In DNA form, the CDR3 reads TGTGCCACCGACAGGGCAGATACGCAGTATTTT. Protein: CATDRADTQYF. The chain has TRBV6-1 and TRBJ2-3, with 7 bases identical to TRBD1. J lost 4 bases, V lost 10 bases, and 2 bases had no gene match. The CDR3 runs to 11 residues. Per germline, CDR1 MNHNS and CDR2 SASEGT.

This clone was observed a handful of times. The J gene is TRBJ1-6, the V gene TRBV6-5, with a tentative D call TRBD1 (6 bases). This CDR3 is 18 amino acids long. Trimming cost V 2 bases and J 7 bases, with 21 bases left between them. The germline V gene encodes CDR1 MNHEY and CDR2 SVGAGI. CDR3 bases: TGTGCCAGCAGTTACCCCGTTTCAGCAGGGGATTTAAATTCACCCCTCCACTTT. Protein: CASSYPVSAGDLNSPLHF.

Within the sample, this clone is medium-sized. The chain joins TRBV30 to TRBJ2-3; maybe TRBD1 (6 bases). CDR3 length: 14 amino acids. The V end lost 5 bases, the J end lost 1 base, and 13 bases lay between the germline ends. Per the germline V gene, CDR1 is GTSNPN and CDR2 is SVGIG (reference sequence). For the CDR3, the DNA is TGTGCCTGGGCACAGGGTTACGGCACAGATACGCAGTATTTT. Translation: CAWAQGYGTDTQYF.

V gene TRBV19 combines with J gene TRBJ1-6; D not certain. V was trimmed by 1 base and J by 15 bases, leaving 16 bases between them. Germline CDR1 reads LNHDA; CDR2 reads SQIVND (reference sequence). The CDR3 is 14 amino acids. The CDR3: CASSIVGTALGLHF. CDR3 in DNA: TGTGCCAGTAGTATAGTGGGTACAGCCCTGGGCCTCCACTTT.

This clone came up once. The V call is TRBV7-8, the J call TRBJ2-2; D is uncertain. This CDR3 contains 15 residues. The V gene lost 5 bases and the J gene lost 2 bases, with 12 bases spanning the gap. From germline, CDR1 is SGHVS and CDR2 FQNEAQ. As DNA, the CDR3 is TGTGCCAGCAGCCCTAGGAGAACCAACACCGGGGAGCTGTTTTTT. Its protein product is CASSPRRTNTGELFF. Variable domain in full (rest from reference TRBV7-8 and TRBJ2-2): GAGVSQSPRYKVAKRGQDVALRCDPISGHVSLFWYQQALGQGPEFLTYFQNEAQLDKSGLPSDRFFAERPEGSVSTLKIQRTQQEDSAVYLCASSPRRTNTGELFFGEGSRLTVL.

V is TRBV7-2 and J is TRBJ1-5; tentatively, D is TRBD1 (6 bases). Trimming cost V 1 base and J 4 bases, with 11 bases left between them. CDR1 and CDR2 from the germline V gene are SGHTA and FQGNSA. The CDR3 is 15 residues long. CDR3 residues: CASSLVMGANQPQHF. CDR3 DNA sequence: TGTGCCAGCAGCTTAGTTATGGGGGCTAATCAGCCCCAGCATTTT. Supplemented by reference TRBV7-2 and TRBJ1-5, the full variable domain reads GAGVSQSPSNKVTEKGKDVELRCDPISGHTALYWYRQSLGQGLEFLIYFQGNSAPDKSGLPSDRFSAERTGGSVSTLTIQRTQQEDSAVYLCASSLVMGANQPQHFGDGTRLSIL.

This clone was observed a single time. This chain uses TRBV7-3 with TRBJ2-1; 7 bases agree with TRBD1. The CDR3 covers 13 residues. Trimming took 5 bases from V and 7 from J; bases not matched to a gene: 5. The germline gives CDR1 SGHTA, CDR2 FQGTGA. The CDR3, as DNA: TGTGCCAGCAGCCCCGCAGGGGGTAATGAGCAGTTCTTC. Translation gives CASSPAGGNEQFF.

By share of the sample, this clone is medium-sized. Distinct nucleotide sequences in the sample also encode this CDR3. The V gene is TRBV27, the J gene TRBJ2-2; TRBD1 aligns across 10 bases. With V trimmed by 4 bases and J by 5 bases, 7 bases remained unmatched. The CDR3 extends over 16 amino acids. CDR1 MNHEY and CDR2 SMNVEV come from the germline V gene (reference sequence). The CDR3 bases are TGTGCCAGCAGTTCTGACAGGGGGCCAGAGACCGGGGAGCTGTTTTTT. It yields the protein CASSSDRGPETGELFF.

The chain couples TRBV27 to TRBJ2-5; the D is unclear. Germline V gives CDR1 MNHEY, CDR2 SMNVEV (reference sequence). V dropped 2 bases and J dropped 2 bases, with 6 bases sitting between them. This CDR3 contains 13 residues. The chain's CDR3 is CASSLTAQETQYF. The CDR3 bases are TGTGCCAGCAGTTTAACGGCTCAAGAGACCCAGTACTTC.

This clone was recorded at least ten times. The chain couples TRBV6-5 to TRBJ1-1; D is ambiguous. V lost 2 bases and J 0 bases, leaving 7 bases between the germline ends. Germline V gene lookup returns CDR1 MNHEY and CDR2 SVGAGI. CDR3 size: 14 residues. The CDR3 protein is CASSYEAMNTEAFF. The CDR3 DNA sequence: TGTGCCAGCAGTTACGAAGCGATGAACACTGAAGCTTTCTTT.

CDR3 region: CASSIGGPPNQPQHF. In nucleotides, the CDR3 is TGTGCCAGCAGTATCGGCGGTCCTCCAAATCAGCCCCAGCATTTT. The rearrangement links TRBV28 to TRBJ1-5; no reliable D call. Germline values: CDR1 MDHEN, CDR2 SYDVKM. Between the trimmed V and J ends, which lost 5 bases and 4 bases, there was a span of 15 bases. This CDR3 comprises 15 residues.

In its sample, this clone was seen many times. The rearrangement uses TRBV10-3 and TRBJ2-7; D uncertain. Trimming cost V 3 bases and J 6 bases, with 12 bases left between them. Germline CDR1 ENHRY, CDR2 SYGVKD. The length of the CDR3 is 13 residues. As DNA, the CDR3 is TGTGCCATCAGTGAAAACTACTCAGTCGAGCAGTACTTC. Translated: CAISENYSVEQYF.

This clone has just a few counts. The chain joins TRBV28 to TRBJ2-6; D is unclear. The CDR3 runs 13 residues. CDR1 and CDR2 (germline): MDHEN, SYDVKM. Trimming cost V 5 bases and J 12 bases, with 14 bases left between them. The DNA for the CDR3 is TGTGCCAGCAGTCCCTCCCCAGTTAGCGTCCTGACTTTC. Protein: CASSPSPVSVLTF.

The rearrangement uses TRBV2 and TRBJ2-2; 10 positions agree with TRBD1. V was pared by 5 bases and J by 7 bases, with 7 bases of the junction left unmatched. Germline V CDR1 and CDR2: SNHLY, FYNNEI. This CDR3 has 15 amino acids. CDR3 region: CASSQRQGAIGELFF. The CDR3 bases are TGTGCCAGCAGTCAAAGACAGGGGGCGATCGGGGAGCTGTTTTTT.